One and the same sample provided the 22 T cell receptor beta chains below, sequenced in a study of T-cell memory formation after mild COVID-19. Via MiXCR, TCRdb re-called the 5' RACE reads, giving one row per CDR3 protein. The repertoire holds around 500,000 distinct CDR3 sequences, roughly 20% seen once, with roughly an eighth in the top ten. The sample taken for sequencing was PBMCs or a T cell subset sorted from them (not recorded which). All receptors derive from an adult woman who had mild COVID-19 (a few samples of this study predate the infection). Cell type and time point are not known.

In the case of this clonotype: An end of the junction differs from the germline gene, which may be a read error. The chain is built from TRBV5-1 and TRBJ2-2; 7 nucleotides match TRBD2. The CDR3 has 13 residues. CDR1 SGHRS and CDR2 YFSETQ come from the germline V gene. CDR3 coding DNA: TGTGCCAGCAGCCGGGGGGACACCGGGGAGCTGTTTTTT. Protein sequence: CASSRGDTGELFF.

Only a few counts were recorded for this clonotype. The rearrangement links TRBV3-1 to TRBJ1-1; D not certain. V dropped 4 bases and J dropped 5 bases, with 11 bases sitting between them. Germline values: CDR1 LGHDT, CDR2 YNNKEL (reference sequence). The CDR3 sequence is 13 residues long. The CDR3 sequence is CASSRTRGTEAFF. CDR3 nucleotide sequence: TGTGCCAGCAGCCGAACCAGAGGGACTGAAGCTTTCTTT.

The chain recombines TRBV30 with TRBJ2-7; 9 nucleotides match TRBD1. V dropped 3 bases and J dropped 1; count of bases not matched to a gene: 4. The germline V gene has CDR1 GTSNPN and CDR2 SVGIG (reference sequence). This CDR3 region has 14 residues. CDR3 DNA sequence: TGTGCCTGGAGGGAACAGGGGGCTTCCTACGAGCAGTACTTC. It translates to CAWREQGASYEQYF.

This clonotype was counted between two and nine times. The chain is built from TRBV20-1 and TRBJ1-1, with D unclear. Trimming removed 5 bases from V and 6 bases from J, with 16 bases in between. This CDR3 is built from 13 residues. CDR1 and CDR2 from the germline V gene are DFQATT and SNEGSKA (reference sequence). The CDR3 DNA reads as TGCAGTGCTCTCCAAGGGTTCCTCGCTGAAGCTTTCTTT. It is translated as CSALQGFLAEAFF.

The sample holds many counts of this clonotype. The chain uses TRBV24-1 and TRBJ2-1, with D possibly TRBD2 on 6 matching bases. The V end lost 2 bases, the J end lost 1 base, and 14 bases lay between the germline ends. Germline CDR1 KGHDR, CDR2 SFDVKD. This CDR3 has 17 residues. CDR3 DNA: TGTGCCACCAGTGATTGGAGGACCCGGGGGTCCTACAATGAGCAGTTCTTC. This translates into CATSDWRTRGSYNEQFF.

The table lists this clonotype with a few counts. The chain carries TRBV19 and TRBJ1-3, with TRBD1 identical over 8 bases. Losses at the gene ends were 5 bases for V and 13 bases for J; bases not matched to a gene: 16. The CDR3 has 15 residues. CDR1 LNHDA and CDR2 SQIVND come from the germline V gene (reference sequence). For the CDR3, the DNA is TGTGCCAGTAGTCTCTCCGGGACAGGAAAGGTCAAGATATATTTT. This sequence encodes CASSLSGTGKVKIYF.

The chain recombines TRBV29-1 with TRBJ1-5; no reliable D call. CDR1 SQVTM and CDR2 ANQGSEA come from the germline V gene. The CDR3 extends over 13 amino acids. Deletions cut 1 base from V and 4 bases from J, with 8 bases between. CDR3 residues: CSVEAEGNQPQHF. CDR3 in DNA: TGCAGCGTTGAAGCGGAAGGGAATCAGCCCCAGCATTTT. Drawing the rest from reference TRBV29-1 and TRBJ1-5, the complete variable domain is SAVISQKPSRDICQRGTSLTIQCQVDSQVTMMFWYRQQPGQSLTLIATANQGSEATYESGFVIDKFPISRPNLTFSTLTVSNMSPEDSSIYLCSVEAEGNQPQHFGDGTRLSIL.

This clonotype was detected a few times. The chain combines TRBV11-2 with TRBJ1-1; D might be TRBD1 (5 bases). CDR1 is SGHAT, CDR2 FQNNGV, per germline. The CDR3 runs 16 residues. The V and J ends lost 0 bases and 7 bases respectively, with 18 bases between them. The DNA of the CDR3 is TGTGCCAGCAGCTTAGATGCAGTTGGGGGGTTTCTTGAAGCTTTCTTT. The encoded protein is CASSLDAVGGFLEAFF.

As regards this clonotype: Given a much more abundant clone one base away, this may be a read error. V usage is TRBV4-1 and J usage is TRBJ2-7; D may be TRBD1 (6 bases). Deletions cut 4 bases from V and 4 bases from J, with 14 bases between. Per germline, CDR1 MGHRA and CDR2 YSYEKL. This CDR3 is 14 amino acids long. CDR3 sequence reads: CASSRVRGVYEQYF. The CDR3 DNA reads TGCGCCAGCAGCCGTGTCAGGGGTGTTTACGAGCAGTACTTC.

This clonotype was seen a handful of times. The CDR3 bases are TGTGCCAGCAGACGGGACAGGGAGGTCGGGGAGCTGTTTTTT. The encoded protein is CASRRDREVGELFF. The chain is built from TRBV12-3 or TRBV12-4 and TRBJ2-2; 9 bases map to TRBD1. The CDR3 length is 14 residues. The V and J ends lost 6 bases and 7 bases, in that order; junction bases with no gene match: 6.

The chain couples TRBV19 to TRBJ2-5, with 14 bases identical to TRBD2. Per germline, CDR1 LNHDA and CDR2 SQIVND (reference sequence). This CDR3 contains 16 residues. The junction had 5 bases not matched to a gene; V was cut back by 4 bases and J by 4 bases. DNA for the CDR3: TGTGCCAGTAGTACGGGACTAGCGGGGGCCCTAGAGACCCAGTACTTC. This translates into CASSTGLAGALETQYF.

This clonotype was counted between two and nine times. The chain uses TRBV10-2 and TRBJ2-7; D remains unclear. Germline assignment: CDR1 WSHSY and CDR2 SAAADI. CDR3 length: 14 residues. The V end lost 1 base, the J end lost 3 bases, and 10 bases lay between the germline ends. CDR3 in amino acids: CASSEFGLVYEQYF. The CDR3 bases are TGCGCCAGCAGTGAGTTTGGGCTCGTCTACGAGCAGTACTTC.

This clonotype was observed a few times. This chain links TRBV20-1 with TRBJ2-1, with D possibly being TRBD2 (6 bases). The CDR3 extends over 12 amino acids. CDR1 is DFQATT and CDR2 is SNEGSKA in the germline V gene (reference sequence). Trimming removed 4 bases from V and 8 bases from J, with 12 bases in between. This chain's CDR3 is CSANPPGDEQFF. For the CDR3, the DNA is TGCAGTGCTAACCCTCCGGGGGATGAGCAGTTCTTC.

The rearrangement links TRBV12-3 or TRBV12-4 to TRBJ2-2, with TRBD1 identical over 10 bases. The CDR3 spans 15 residues. V lost 3 bases to trimming and J lost 5 bases; unmatched junction nucleotides: 3. CDR3 sequence: CASSLGTGATGELFF. CDR3 nucleotides: TGTGCCAGCAGTTTGGGGACAGGGGCGACCGGGGAGCTGTTTTTT.

This clonotype was found a few times. The J gene is TRBJ2-1, the V gene TRBV4-3; TRBD2 matches 10 bases. This CDR3 is built from 16 residues. The V gene's germline CDR1 is LGHNA and CDR2 YSLEER. V shed 3 bases, J shed 7 bases, and the junction held 9 bases outside the gene matches. The CDR3 loop reads CASSHLLAGQGNEQFF. CDR3 coding DNA: TGCGCCAGCAGCCATTTACTAGCGGGGCAGGGAAATGAGCAGTTCTTC.

The chain is built from TRBV11-2 and TRBJ2-3; 8 bases fit TRBD1. V was clipped by 5 bases and J by 4 bases; unmatched bases: 5. This CDR3 contains 14 residues. CDR1 and CDR2 (germline): SGHAT, FQNNGV. The CDR3 bases are TGTGCCAGCAGCGCAATCAGGGGGCCAGATACGCAGTATTTT. It is translated as CASSAIRGPDTQYF.

The chain's CDR3 is CASRPVAADTQYF. Here the CDR3 DNA reads TGTGCCAGCAGGCCCGTAGCGGCAGATACGCAGTATTTT. J is TRBJ2-3 and V is TRBV6-5, with D perhaps matching TRBD2 (6 bases). Trimming cost V 6 bases and J 4 bases, with 11 bases left between them. Germline CDR1 and CDR2: MNHEY and SVGAGI. CDR3 length: 13 residues.

The chain joins TRBV7-2 to TRBJ2-4; 11 bases match TRBD2. The CDR3 extends over 17 amino acids. Losses at the gene ends were 2 bases for V and 8 bases for J; bases not matched to a gene: 11. Germline CDR1 reads SGHTA; CDR2 reads FQGNSA. For the CDR3, the DNA is TGTGCCAGCAGCTTATCCGGGACTAGCGGCCTGGCGCACATTCAGTACTTC. This gives the protein CASSLSGTSGLAHIQYF.

The chain's CDR3 is CASRRSSGTDTQYF. In nucleotides, the CDR3 is TGTGCCAGCAGGAGGAGTAGCGGCACAGATACGCAGTATTTT. J is TRBJ2-3 and V is TRBV7-9; maybe TRBD2 (5 bases). V lost 6 bases, J lost 1 base, and 11 bases lay in between. This CDR3 has 14 residues. Germline lookup yields CDR1 SEHNR and CDR2 FQNEAQ (reference sequence).

V usage is TRBV12-3 or TRBV12-4 and J usage is TRBJ1-5; the match to TRBD1 covers 7 bases. Losses at the gene ends were 6 bases for V and 4 bases for J; bases not matched to a gene: 6. The CDR3 length is 14 residues. CDR3 nucleotide sequence: TGTGCCAGCAGCGGCGACAGGGTTAATCAGCCCCAGCATTTT. Protein product: CASSGDRVNQPQHF.

This clonotype came up a few times. The chain employs TRBV4-1 and TRBJ2-3, with 11 bases lining up with TRBD1. The CDR3 runs to 16 residues. The germline gives CDR1 MGHRA, CDR2 YSYEKL. The J segment lost 3 bases and the V segment lost 1 base, leaving 3 bases of the junction unmatched. The CDR3 DNA is TGCGCCAGCAGCCAAGGGGACAGGGGGGGGACAGATACGCAGTATTTT. Its translation: CASSQGDRGGTDTQYF.

The rearrangement joins TRBV6-5 to TRBJ2-7, with D perhaps matching TRBD1 (6 bases). The CDR3 has 15 amino acids. Trimming took off 2 bases at V and 4 bases at J, with 15 bases between the two ends. Germline CDR1 is MNHEY and CDR2 is SVGAGI. The CDR3, as DNA: TGTGCCAGCAGTTACGTGGCAGGGGTTCCTTACGAGCAGTACTTC. It is translated as CASSYVAGVPYEQYF.